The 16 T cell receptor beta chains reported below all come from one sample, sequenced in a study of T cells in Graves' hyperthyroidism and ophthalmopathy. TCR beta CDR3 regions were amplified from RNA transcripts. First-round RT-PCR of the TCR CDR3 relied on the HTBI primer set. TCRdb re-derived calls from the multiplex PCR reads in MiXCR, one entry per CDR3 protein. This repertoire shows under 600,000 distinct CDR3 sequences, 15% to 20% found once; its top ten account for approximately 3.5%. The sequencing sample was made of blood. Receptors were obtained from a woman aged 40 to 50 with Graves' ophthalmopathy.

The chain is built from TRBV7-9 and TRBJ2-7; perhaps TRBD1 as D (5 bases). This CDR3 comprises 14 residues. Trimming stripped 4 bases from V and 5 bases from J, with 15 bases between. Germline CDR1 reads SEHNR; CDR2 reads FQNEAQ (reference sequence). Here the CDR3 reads CASSSRFGAHEQYF. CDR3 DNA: TGTGCCAGCAGCTCCCGTTTTGGGGCCCACGAGCAGTACTTC.

The CDR3 DNA sequence: TGTGCCAGCAGCTCCCAGAGTTCAGGGACCGGGGGGGCCAACGTCCTGACTTTC. This translates into CASSSQSSGTGGANVLTF. The chain recombines TRBV7-3 with TRBJ2-6, with D perhaps TRBD1 or TRBD2 (5 bases each). Trimming pared 4 bases from V and 4 bases from J, leaving 20 bases between. CDR1 is SGHTA, CDR2 FQGTGA, per germline. The CDR3 has 18 amino acids.

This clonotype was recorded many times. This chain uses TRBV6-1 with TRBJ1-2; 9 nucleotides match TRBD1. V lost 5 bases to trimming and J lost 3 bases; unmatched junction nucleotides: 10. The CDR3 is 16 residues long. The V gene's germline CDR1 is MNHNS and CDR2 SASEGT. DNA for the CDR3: TGTGCCAGCAGTCGCCTCGGGACAGGGATCGACTATGGCTACACCTTC. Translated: CASSRLGTGIDYGYTF.

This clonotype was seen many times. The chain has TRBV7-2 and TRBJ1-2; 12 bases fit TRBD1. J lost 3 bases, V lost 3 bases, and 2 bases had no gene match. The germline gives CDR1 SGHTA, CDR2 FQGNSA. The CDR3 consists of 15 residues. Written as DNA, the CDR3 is TGTGCCAGCAGCTTTGGGACAGGGGGCGACTATGGCTACACCTTC. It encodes CASSFGTGGDYGYTF.

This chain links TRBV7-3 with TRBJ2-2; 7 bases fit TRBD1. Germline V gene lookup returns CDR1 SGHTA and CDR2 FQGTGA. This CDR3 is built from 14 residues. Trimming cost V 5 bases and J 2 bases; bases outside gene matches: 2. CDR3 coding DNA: TGTGCCAGCAGCCAGGGGGTCAACACCGGGGAGCTGTTTTTT. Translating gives CASSQGVNTGELFF.

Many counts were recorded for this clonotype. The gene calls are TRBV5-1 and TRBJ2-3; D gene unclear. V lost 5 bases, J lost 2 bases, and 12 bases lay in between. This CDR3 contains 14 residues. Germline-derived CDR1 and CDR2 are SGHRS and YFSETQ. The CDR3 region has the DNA TGCGCCAGCAGGGATCAGTCGACCACAGATACGCAGTATTTT. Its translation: CASRDQSTTDTQYF. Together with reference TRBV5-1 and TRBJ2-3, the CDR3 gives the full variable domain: KAGVTQTPRYLIKTRGQQVTLSCSPISGHRSVSWYQQTPGQGLQFLFEYFSETQRNKGNFPGRFSGRQFSNSRSEMNVSTLELGDSALYLCASRDQSTTDTQYFGPGTRLTVL.

The CDR3 nucleotides read TGCGCCAGCAGCCCGCAGCCGACAGGGGGGACCAACACCGGGGAGCTGTTTTTT. Translating it yields CASSPQPTGGTNTGELFF. The rearrangement joins TRBV5-1 to TRBJ2-2; TRBD1 aligns across 9 bases. The CDR3 has 18 residues. V lost 4 bases and J lost 2; bases outside the gene matches: 12. Germline-derived CDR1 and CDR2 are SGHRS and YFSETQ.

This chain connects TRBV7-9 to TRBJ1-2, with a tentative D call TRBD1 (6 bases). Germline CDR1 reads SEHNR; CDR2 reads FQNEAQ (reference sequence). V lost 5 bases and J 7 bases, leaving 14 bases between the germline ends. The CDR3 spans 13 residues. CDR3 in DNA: TGTGCCAGCAGCCCTACAGGGACGGTTGGCTACACCTTC. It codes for CASSPTGTVGYTF.

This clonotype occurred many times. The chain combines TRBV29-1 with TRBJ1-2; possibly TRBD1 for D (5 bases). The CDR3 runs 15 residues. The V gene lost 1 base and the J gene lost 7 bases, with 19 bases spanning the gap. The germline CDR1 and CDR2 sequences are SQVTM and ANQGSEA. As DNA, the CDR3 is TGCAGCGTTGAAGGCCCCTCCGGGGGTAGACGTGGCTACACCTTC. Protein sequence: CSVEGPSGGRRGYTF. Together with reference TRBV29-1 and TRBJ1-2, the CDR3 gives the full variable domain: SAVISQKPSRDICQRGTSLTIQCQVDSQVTMMFWYRQQPGQSLTLIATANQGSEATYESGFVIDKFPISRPNLTFSTLTVSNMSPEDSSIYLCSVEGPSGGRRGYTFGSGTRLTVV.

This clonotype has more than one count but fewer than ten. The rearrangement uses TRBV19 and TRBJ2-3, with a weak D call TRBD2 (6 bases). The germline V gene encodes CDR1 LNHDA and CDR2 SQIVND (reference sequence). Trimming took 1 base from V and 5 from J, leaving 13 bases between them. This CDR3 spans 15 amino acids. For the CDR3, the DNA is TGTGCCAGTAGTATAGGAGGGCAGGGAGGAGATACGCAGTATTTT. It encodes CASSIGGQGGDTQYF.

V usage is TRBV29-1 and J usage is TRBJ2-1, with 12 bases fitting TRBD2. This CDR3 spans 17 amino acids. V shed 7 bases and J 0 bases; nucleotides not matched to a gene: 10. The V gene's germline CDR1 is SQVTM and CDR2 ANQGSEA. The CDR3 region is CSDRTSGAPISYNEQFF. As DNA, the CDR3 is TGCAGCGACCGGACTAGCGGGGCCCCTATCTCCTACAATGAGCAGTTCTTC.

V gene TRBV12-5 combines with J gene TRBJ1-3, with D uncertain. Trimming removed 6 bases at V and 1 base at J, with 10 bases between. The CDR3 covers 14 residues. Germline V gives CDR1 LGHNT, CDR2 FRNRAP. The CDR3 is CASGSSISGNTIYF. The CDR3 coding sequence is TGTGCTAGTGGCTCATCCATATCTGGAAACACCATATATTTT. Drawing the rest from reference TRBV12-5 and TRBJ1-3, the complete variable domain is DARVTQTPRHKVTEMGQEVTMRCQPILGHNTVFWYRQTMMQGLELLAYFRNRAPLDDSGMPKDRFSAEMPDATLATLKIQPSEPRDSAVYFCASGSSISGNTIYFGEGSWLTVV.

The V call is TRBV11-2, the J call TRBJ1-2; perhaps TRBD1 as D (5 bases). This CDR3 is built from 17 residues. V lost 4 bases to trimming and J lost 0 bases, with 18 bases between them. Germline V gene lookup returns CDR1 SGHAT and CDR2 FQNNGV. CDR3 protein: CASSSNRGRVANYGYTF. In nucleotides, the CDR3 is TGTGCCAGCAGCTCCAACCGGGGCAGGGTAGCTAACTATGGCTACACCTTC.

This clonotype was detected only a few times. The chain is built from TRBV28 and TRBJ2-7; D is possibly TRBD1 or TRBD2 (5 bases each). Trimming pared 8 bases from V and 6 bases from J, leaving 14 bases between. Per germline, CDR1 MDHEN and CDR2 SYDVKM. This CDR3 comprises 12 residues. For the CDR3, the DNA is TGTGCCAGCCATGAGGGGTACAGCGAGCAGTACTTC. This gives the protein CASHEGYSEQYF.

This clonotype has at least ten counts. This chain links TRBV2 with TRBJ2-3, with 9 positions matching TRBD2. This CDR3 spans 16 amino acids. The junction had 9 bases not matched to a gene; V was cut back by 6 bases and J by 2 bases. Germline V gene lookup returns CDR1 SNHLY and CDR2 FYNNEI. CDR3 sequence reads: CASRDLGLANTDTQYF. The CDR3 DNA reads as TGTGCCAGCAGGGACCTCGGACTAGCGAACACAGATACGCAGTATTTT.

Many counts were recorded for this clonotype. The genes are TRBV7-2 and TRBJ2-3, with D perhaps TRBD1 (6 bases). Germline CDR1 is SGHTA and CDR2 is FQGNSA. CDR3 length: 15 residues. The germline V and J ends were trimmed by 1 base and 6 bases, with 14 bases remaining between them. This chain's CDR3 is CASSLVNTGLDTQYF. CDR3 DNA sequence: TGTGCCAGCAGCTTAGTGAATACAGGGTTGGATACGCAGTATTTT.